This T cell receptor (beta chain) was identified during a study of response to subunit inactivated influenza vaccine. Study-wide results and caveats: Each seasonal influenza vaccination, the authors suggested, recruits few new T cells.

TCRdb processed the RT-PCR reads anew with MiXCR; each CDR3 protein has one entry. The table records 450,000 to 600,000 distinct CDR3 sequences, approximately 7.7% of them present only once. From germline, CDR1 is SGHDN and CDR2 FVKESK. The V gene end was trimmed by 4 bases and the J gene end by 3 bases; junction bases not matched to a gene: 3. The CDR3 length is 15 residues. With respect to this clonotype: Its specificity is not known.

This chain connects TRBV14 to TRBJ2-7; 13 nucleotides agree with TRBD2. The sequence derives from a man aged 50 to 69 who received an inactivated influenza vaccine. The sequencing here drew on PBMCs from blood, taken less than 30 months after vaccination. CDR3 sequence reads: CASSPGLAGFYEQYF. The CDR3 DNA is TGTGCCAGCAGCCCGGGACTAGCGGGATTCTACGAGCAGTACTTC.